This T cell receptor (beta chain) comes out of a study of T cell repertoires in cytomegalovirus infection. Overall study: Used in the study were CMV epitopes, some recently identified and HLA-C-restricted, others well-studied and HLA-B-restricted.

In germline, CDR1 is SGHDN, CDR2 FVKESK. The CDR3 runs to 15 residues. Trimming pared 6 bases from V and 2 bases from J, leaving 17 bases between. TCRdb ran MiXCR on the reads and lists one entry per CDR3 protein. The data show a few hundred thousand distinct CDR3 sequences, more than 30% seen once. This clonotype was observed many times. The antigen is not known. This receptor was identified in a human donor in good health (CMV status not recorded). Some clones in this sample may be carry-over from other donors' samples. Sequencing used cultured PBMCs, obtained from culture after CMV antigen stimulation. The J gene is TRBJ2-7, the V gene TRBV14, with D perhaps matching TRBD1 (5 bases). This chain's CDR3 is CASSHKGERTYEQYV. The CDR3 coding sequence is TGTGCCAGCAGTCACAAAGGGGAACGTACCTACGAGCAGTACGTC.